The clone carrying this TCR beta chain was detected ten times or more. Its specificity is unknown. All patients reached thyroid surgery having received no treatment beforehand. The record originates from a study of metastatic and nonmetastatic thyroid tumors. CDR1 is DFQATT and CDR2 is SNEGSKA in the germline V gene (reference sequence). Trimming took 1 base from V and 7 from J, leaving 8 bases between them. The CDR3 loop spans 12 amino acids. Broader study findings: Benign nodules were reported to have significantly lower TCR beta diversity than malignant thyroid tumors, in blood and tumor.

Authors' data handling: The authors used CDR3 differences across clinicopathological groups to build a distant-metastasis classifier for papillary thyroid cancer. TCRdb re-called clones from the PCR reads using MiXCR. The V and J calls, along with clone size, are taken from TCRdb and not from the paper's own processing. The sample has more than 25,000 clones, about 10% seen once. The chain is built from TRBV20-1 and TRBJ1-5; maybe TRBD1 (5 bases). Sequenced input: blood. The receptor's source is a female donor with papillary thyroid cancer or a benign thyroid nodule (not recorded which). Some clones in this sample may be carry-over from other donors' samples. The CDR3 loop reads CSARVGGQPQHF. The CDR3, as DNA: TGCAGTGCTAGAGTGGGGGGACAGCCCCAGCATTTT.